This T cell receptor beta chain was identified in a study of shared clonotypes between healthy human individuals. Sequenced by immunoSEQ multiplex PCR; TCRdb stores in-frame clones only, minus some. This repertoire shows 2 million to 2.5 million clones, approximately 93% found once; its top ten account for 0.3% to 0.4%. Sequencing was done on a sample of naive CD4+ T cells from PBMCs. As to subset: CD45RA+ positively selected. The TCR originated in a man in his late teens or twenties in good health. Some clones in this sample may be carry-over from other donors' samples.

The CDR3 reads CASSLWASRNYEQYF. DNA of the CDR3: TGTGCCAGCAGCCTTTGGGCTAGCCGTAACTACGAGCAGTACTTC. V is TRBV13 and J is TRBJ2-7; TRBD2 might be the D (5 bases). Per germline, CDR1 PRHDT and CDR2 FYEKMQ (reference sequence). Between the trimmed V and J ends, which lost 5 bases and 3 bases, there was a span of 17 bases. The CDR3 loop spans 15 amino acids.